This T cell receptor beta chain was identified during a study of cytomegalovirus exposure and HLA in healthy donors. Study-level results: Reports state that TCR beta sequences accurately predicted most subjects' HLA-A and HLA-B alleles. Most TCR sequences were uncommon, yet certain public TCRs appeared in many donors.

The germline V gene has CDR1 SGHTA and CDR2 FQGNSA. The CDR3 spans 13 residues. V lost 5 bases, J lost 3 bases, and 4 bases stayed unmatched. On this clone itself: Its target is not known.

The primer mix had 60 Vbeta and 13 Jbeta primers. The repertoire was sequenced with immunoSEQ multiplex PCR; TCRdb's copy has only in-frame clones and lacks some. This repertoire shows about 110,000 clones, over 9.5% found once; its top ten account for approximately 16%. The receptor was derived from a man aged 35-49 years in good health and CMV-seropositive. This chain uses TRBV7-2 with TRBJ2-7; TRBD1 aligns across 7 bases. Sequencing input: PBMCs. The CDR3 DNA sequence: TGTGCCAGCAGCCCGGGACAGAGCTACGAGCAGTACTTC. Protein sequence: CASSPGQSYEQYF.